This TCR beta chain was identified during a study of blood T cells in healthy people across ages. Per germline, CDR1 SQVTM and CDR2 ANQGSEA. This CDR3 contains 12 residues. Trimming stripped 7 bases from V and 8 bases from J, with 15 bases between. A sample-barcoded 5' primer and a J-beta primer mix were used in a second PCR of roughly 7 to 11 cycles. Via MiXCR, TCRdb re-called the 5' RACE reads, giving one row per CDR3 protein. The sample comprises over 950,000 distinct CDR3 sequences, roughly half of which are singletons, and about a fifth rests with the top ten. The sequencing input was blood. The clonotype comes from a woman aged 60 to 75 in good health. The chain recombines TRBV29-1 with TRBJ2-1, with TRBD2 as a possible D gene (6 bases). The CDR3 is CSGWVGGDEQFF. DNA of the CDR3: TGCAGCGGATGGGTTGGAGGGGATGAGCAGTTCTTC.